The TCR beta chain described here comes from a study of blood T cells in healthy people across ages. Overall study results and limits: TCR beta diversity per million T cells fell roughly linearly with age.

This clonotype came up a few times. Its antigen is currently unknown. Then a second PCR, running about 7 to 11 cycles, was carried out with a sample-barcoded 5' primer and a J-beta primer mix. TCRdb re-called the 5' RACE reads with MiXCR, one entry per CDR3 protein. Here the sample spans around 1,800,000 distinct CDR3 sequences, roughly two fifths being singletons. Germline CDR1 reads MNHEY; CDR2 reads SMNVEV (reference sequence). The CDR3 runs 15 residues. The J segment lost 4 bases and the V segment lost 2 bases, leaving 5 bases of the junction unmatched. This sequence was found in a human donor in good health. Sequencing used blood. V usage is TRBV27 and J usage is TRBJ2-3, with 8 bases identical to TRBD2. The CDR3 DNA reads TGTGCCAGCAGTTTAAGTCTAGCGGGCGCAGATACGCAGTATTTT. The encoded protein is CASSLSLAGADTQYF.